The rows below give T cell receptor beta chains drawn from one sample of a study of blood T cells in healthy people across ages. A single record per CDR3 protein comes from TCRdb applying MiXCR to the 5' RACE reads. This sample has some 800,000 distinct CDR3 sequences, with approximately 44% found just once. What was sequenced was blood. Every receptor here comes from a man aged 55 to 70 in good health. The CDR3 runs from the conserved cysteine through the conserved F or W. The D gene is left open where the match is weak. Clone size is given for some rows only: seen once, a few or many times, or a class if the clone is expanded.

length: 14; V: TRBV10-3; J: TRBJ1-4; size: -; D: -; CDR3: CAIRGAGINEKLFF; DNA: TGTGCCATCCGAGGGGCAGGGATTAATGAAAAACTGTTTTTT
length: 15; V: TRBV5-6; J: TRBJ1-2; size: once; D: -; CDR3: CASSTDLQGTIGYTF; DNA: TGTGCCAGCAGCACGGATCTACAGGGCACTATTGGCTACACCTTC
length: 17; V: TRBV7-9; J: TRBJ1-2; size: -; D: -; CDR3: CASSLGFAGDANYGYTF; DNA: TGTGCCAGCAGCTTGGGTTTTGCAGGGGATGCAAACTATGGCTACACCTTC
length: 13; V: TRBV6-6; J: TRBJ2-2; size: -; D: -; CDR3: CASSWRDTGELFF; DNA: TGTGCCAGCAGTTGGCGGGACACCGGGGAGCTGTTTTTT
length: 16; V: TRBV3-1; J: TRBJ2-5; size: -; D: TRBD1; CDR3: CASSPNYGTGMGEQYF; DNA: TGTGCCAGCAGCCCAAATTACGGGACAGGGATGGGTGAGCAGTACTTC
length: 15; V: TRBV7-2; J: TRBJ2-1; size: -; D: -; CDR3: CASSRGLNGYNEQFF; DNA: TGTGCCAGCAGCCGAGGGTTGAACGGCTACAATGAGCAGTTCTTC
length: 15; V: TRBV7-2; J: TRBJ2-3; size: -; D: TRBD1; CDR3: CASNYRQGGTDTQYF; DNA: TGTGCCAGCAACTACCGACAGGGTGGCACAGATACGCAGTATTTT
length: 12; V: TRBV20-1; J: TRBJ1-5; size: -; D: -; CDR3: CSAGDSYQPQHF; DNA: TGCAGTGCCGGTGACAGTTATCAGCCCCAGCATTTT
length: 17; V: TRBV14; J: TRBJ2-6; size: -; D: -; CDR3: CASSQDVRGPGPDVLTF; DNA: TGTGCCAGCAGCCAAGATGTTCGGGGGCCAGGGCCTGACGTCCTGACTTTC
length: 14; V: TRBV7-9; J: TRBJ1-4; size: -; D: -; CDR3: CASRPGGQTEKLFF; DNA: TGTGCCAGCAGACCGGGGGGTCAAACTGAAAAACTGTTTTTT
length: 15; V: TRBV6-1; J: TRBJ1-2; size: few; D: TRBD1; CDR3: CASSRDRDPPYGYTF; DNA: TGTGCCAGCAGCCGGGACAGGGACCCCCCTTACGGCTACACCTTC
length: 17; V: TRBV10-2; J: TRBJ2-2; size: few; D: TRBD2; CDR3: CASSERLAGLNTGELFF; DNA: TGCGCCAGCAGTGAGCGACTAGCGGGACTAAACACCGGGGAGCTGTTTTTT
length: 16; V: TRBV3-1; J: TRBJ2-7; size: -; D: TRBD2; CDR3: CASTIRGSGVYNEQYF; DNA: TGTGCCAGCACCATTAGGGGTAGCGGGGTTTACAATGAGCAGTACTTC
length: 13; V: TRBV7-9; J: TRBJ2-7; size: few; D: -; CDR3: CASSRPGSYEQYF; DNA: TGTGCCAGCAGTCGACCAGGTTCCTACGAGCAGTACTTC
length: 15; V: TRBV7-2; J: TRBJ1-2; size: -; D: -; CDR3: CASSLVGARGQGYTF; DNA: TGTGCCAGCAGCTTAGTAGGGGCGCGCGGTCAAGGCTACACCTTC
length: 13; V: TRBV20-1; J: TRBJ2-7; size: few; D: TRBD2; CDR3: CSARRLAGQSQYF; DNA: TGCAGTGCTAGGCGACTAGCGGGGCAGTCGCAGTACTTC
length: 15; V: TRBV27; J: TRBJ2-5; size: -; D: TRBD1; CDR3: CASSFGTGVQETQYF; DNA: TGTGCCAGCAGTTTCGGGACAGGGGTCCAAGAGACCCAGTACTTC
length: 16; V: TRBV4-2; J: TRBJ2-2; size: -; D: TRBD2; CDR3: CASSLKAGGDTGELFF; DNA: TGTGCCAGCAGCCTAAAAGCGGGAGGGGACACCGGGGAGCTGTTTTTT
length: 17; V: TRBV4-1; J: TRBJ2-7; size: few; D: TRBD1; CDR3: CASSQKGGTGVSYEQYF; DNA: TGCGCCAGCAGCCAAAAGGGAGGGACAGGGGTCTCCTACGAGCAGTACTTC
length: 15; V: TRBV3-1; J: TRBJ1-4; size: once; D: TRBD1; CDR3: CASSPAGTGVEKLFF; DNA: TGTGCCAGCAGCCCCGCGGGGACAGGGGTTGAAAAACTGTTTTTT
length: 12; V: TRBV29-1; J: TRBJ2-7; size: -; D: TRBD1; CDR3: CSVRDRAAEQYF; DNA: TGCAGCGTCCGGGACAGGGCGGCTGAGCAGTACTTC
length: 14; V: TRBV28; J: TRBJ2-7; size: -; D: -; CDR3: CASSPLGPTYEQYF; DNA: TGTGCCAGCAGTCCCCTCGGTCCTACCTACGAGCAGTACTTC
length: 15; V: TRBV20-1; J: TRBJ2-1; size: -; D: -; CDR3: CSAFPGRGMSREQFF; DNA: TGCAGTGCTTTCCCGGGACGGGGTATGTCCCGTGAGCAGTTCTTC
length: 15; V: TRBV20-1; J: TRBJ1-4; size: once; D: -; CDR3: CSARPPTDDNEKLFF; DNA: TGCAGTGCTAGGCCCCCGACAGACGATAATGAAAAACTGTTTTTT
length: 15; V: TRBV9; J: TRBJ2-5; size: few; D: TRBD2; CDR3: CASSVGGSGGQTQYF; DNA: TGTGCCAGCAGCGTAGGAGGTAGCGGGGGACAGACCCAGTACTTC
length: 15; V: TRBV7-2; J: TRBJ2-3; size: -; D: -; CDR3: CASRFTAASTDTQYF; DNA: TGTGCCAGCAGGTTTACGGCAGCAAGCACAGATACGCAGTATTTT
length: 15; V: TRBV4-3; J: TRBJ2-1; size: many; D: TRBD1; CDR3: CASSQGQGPYNEQFF; DNA: TGCGCCAGCAGCCAGGGACAGGGACCCTACAATGAGCAGTTCTTC
length: 18; V: TRBV23-1; J: TRBJ2-6; size: -; D: TRBD1; CDR3: CASSQGQDRHSGANVLTF; DNA: TGCGCCAGCAGTCAAGGACAGGACAGGCACTCTGGGGCCAACGTCCTGACTTTC
length: 15; V: TRBV6-5; J: TRBJ2-6; size: -; D: -; CDR3: CASGSRGTGANVLTF; DNA: TGTGCCAGCGGTTCCCGGGGAACTGGGGCCAACGTCCTGACTTTC
length: 14; V: TRBV7-2; J: TRBJ2-1; size: few; D: TRBD1; CDR3: CASSPGQEYNEQFF; DNA: TGTGCCAGCAGCCCCGGACAGGAGTACAATGAGCAGTTCTTC
length: 15; V: TRBV9; J: TRBJ1-1; size: -; D: -; CDR3: CASSLAGHANTEAFF; DNA: TGTGCCAGCAGCTTAGCGGGACACGCGAACACTGAAGCTTTCTTT
length: 12; V: TRBV9; J: TRBJ2-3; size: -; D: -; CDR3: CASSVVPGTQYF; DNA: TGTGCCAGCAGCGTAGTTCCAGGTACGCAGTATTTT
length: 21; V: TRBV11-1; J: TRBJ2-7; size: -; D: TRBD1; CDR3: CASSDTRPGQGAITTLNEQYF; DNA: TGTGCCAGCAGCGACACAAGACCGGGACAGGGGGCTATTACCACCCTCAATGAGCAGTACTTC
length: 14; V: TRBV29-1; J: TRBJ2-7; size: -; D: -; CDR3: CSVEAGLLIWEQYF; DNA: TGCAGCGTTGAAGCCGGACTACTGATCTGGGAGCAGTACTTC
length: 15; V: TRBV4-3; J: TRBJ2-7; size: few; D: -; CDR3: CASSQGTGALYEQYF; DNA: TGCGCCAGCAGCCAAGGGACGGGTGCTTTATACGAGCAGTACTTC
length: 14; V: TRBV5-1; J: TRBJ2-7; size: -; D: -; CDR3: CASRLQGGSDEQYF; DNA: TGCGCCAGCAGGCTTCAGGGTGGTTCCGACGAGCAGTACTTC
length: 16; V: TRBV3-1; J: TRBJ2-1; size: many; D: -; CDR3: CASSQDLGGATHEQFF; DNA: TGTGCCAGCAGCCAAGATTTGGGGGGGGCTACCCATGAGCAGTTCTTC
length: 16; V: TRBV4-3; J: TRBJ2-7; size: many; D: -; CDR3: CASSQDGRGGTYEQYF; DNA: TGCGCCAGCAGCCAAGACGGGCGGGGTGGAACCTACGAGCAGTACTTC
length: 12; V: TRBV20-1; J: TRBJ1-1; size: few; D: -; CDR3: CSASLTGSEAFF; DNA: TGCAGTGCTAGTTTAACGGGATCTGAAGCTTTCTTT
length: 12; V: TRBV6-6; J: TRBJ2-1; size: -; D: -; CDR3: CASSYSNSEQFF; DNA: TGTGCCAGCAGTTACTCGAATAGTGAGCAGTTCTTC
length: 14; V: TRBV7-2; J: TRBJ1-1; size: once; D: -; CDR3: CASSLTPERTEAFF; DNA: TGTGCCAGCAGCTTAACCCCGGAGCGGACTGAAGCTTTCTTT
length: 17; V: TRBV6-5; J: TRBJ1-1; size: -; D: -; CDR3: CASSYSFGTLSSREAFF; DNA: TGTGCCAGCAGTTACTCGTTTGGGACCTTAAGTTCGCGGGAAGCTTTCTTT
length: 14; V: TRBV7-2; J: TRBJ1-2; size: -; D: -; CDR3: CASSHSSVSYGYTF; DNA: TGTGCCAGCAGCCATAGCTCGGTCAGCTATGGCTACACCTTC
length: 16; V: TRBV4-3; J: TRBJ1-1; size: once; D: -; CDR3: CASSQESGRWNTEAFF; DNA: TGCGCCAGCAGCCAAGAGAGTGGACGGTGGAACACTGAAGCTTTCTTT
length: 13; V: TRBV20-1; J: TRBJ1-5; size: -; D: -; CDR3: CSAYSDSNQPQHF; DNA: TGCAGTGCCTACAGTGATAGCAATCAGCCCCAGCATTTT
length: 17; V: TRBV12-3/TRBV12-4; J: TRBJ2-5; size: -; D: -; CDR3: CASSLGRRTAYQETQYF; DNA: TGTGCCAGCAGTTTAGGTAGGAGGACCGCGTACCAAGAGACCCAGTACTTC
length: 19; V: TRBV12-3/TRBV12-4; J: TRBJ2-3; size: -; D: TRBD2; CDR3: CASSLWGSGGTDNTDTQYF; DNA: TGTGCCAGCAGTTTATGGGGCAGCGGGGGCACGGACAACACAGATACGCAGTATTTT
length: 15; V: TRBV10-3; J: TRBJ2-7; size: -; D: -; CDR3: CAISEGGGPAYEQYF; DNA: TGTGCCATCAGTGAGGGCGGGGGCCCAGCCTACGAGCAGTACTTC
length: 14; V: TRBV4-1; J: TRBJ2-6; size: -; D: -; CDR3: CASSQGSVANVLTF; DNA: TGCGCCAGCAGCCAAGGATCTGTGGCCAACGTCCTGACTTTC
length: 16; V: TRBV3-1; J: TRBJ2-7; size: -; D: TRBD2; CDR3: CASSQTPGLAYYEQYF; DNA: TGTGCCAGCAGCCAAACTCCGGGACTAGCTTACTACGAGCAGTACTTC
length: 13; V: TRBV12-3/TRBV12-4; J: TRBJ1-2; size: -; D: TRBD1; CDR3: CASSWDRGYDYTF; DNA: TGTGCCAGCAGTTGGGACAGGGGATATGACTACACCTTC
length: 13; V: TRBV5-1; J: TRBJ2-2; size: -; D: TRBD1; CDR3: CASSVQGTGELFF; DNA: TGCGCCAGCTCCGTACAGGGGACCGGGGAGCTGTTTTTT
length: 18; V: TRBV13; J: TRBJ2-5; size: -; D: TRBD2; CDR3: CASSLGVAGGPNQETQYF; DNA: TGTGCCAGCAGCTTAGGGGTAGCGGGGGGACCAAACCAAGAGACCCAGTACTTC
length: 16; V: TRBV4-3; J: TRBJ2-5; size: -; D: TRBD2; CDR3: CASSPHGGGSEETQYF; DNA: TGCGCCAGCAGCCCTCACGGGGGGGGTTCGGAGGAGACCCAGTACTTC
length: 17; V: TRBV2; J: TRBJ2-3; size: -; D: TRBD2; CDR3: CASTGTSGGEDTDTQYF; DNA: TGTGCCAGCACCGGGACTAGCGGGGGGGAAGACACAGATACGCAGTATTTT